The 5 T cell receptor beta chains given below trace back to one sample, sequenced in a study of Ad26.COV2.S vaccination and SARS-CoV-2 variants. Sequencing used immunoSEQ multiplex PCR; TCRdb keeps in-frame clones, though not all of them. The table lists hundreds of thousands of clones, approximately 90% of them singletons, with approximately 4.5% in the top ten. Treatment in this sample: some 20 received Ad26.COV2.S at low or high dose, single or two shots; roughly 5 received placebo; per-sample allocation not given. Vaccine and placebo recipients were sampled on day 63 after the first injection. The sample in question was peripheral blood, obtained in a trial of Ad26.COV2.S vaccine versus placebo. These receptors were collected from a person between 18 and 65 years old who received the Ad26.COV2.S COVID-19 vaccine or a placebo.

The chain has TRBV24-1 and TRBJ1-2; D uncertain. Per germline, CDR1 KGHDR and CDR2 SFDVKD. This CDR3 contains 14 residues. V gave up 3 bases and J gave up 1 base, with 8 bases separating them. Here the CDR3 DNA reads TGTGCCACCAGTGATAGGTGGCTTAACTATGGCTACACCTTC. Translation: CATSDRWLNYGYTF.

The table lists this clone with a count of one. The chain has TRBV7-8 and TRBJ2-2, with 7 positions matching TRBD1. Unmatched junction bases numbered 5, after V lost 1 base and J lost 3 bases. This CDR3 has 16 amino acids. CDR1 is SGHVS and CDR2 is FQNEAQ in the germline V gene. The CDR3 protein is CASSLGGTAYTGELFF. CDR3 in DNA: TGTGCCAGCAGCTTAGGAGGGACAGCTTACACCGGGGAGCTGTTTTTT.

J is TRBJ2-5 and V is TRBV2; D is possibly TRBD1 (6 bases). The CDR3 is 11 residues long. Germline V gives CDR1 SNHLY, CDR2 FYNNEI. The V gene lost 7 bases and the J gene lost 4 bases, with 7 bases spanning the gap. The CDR3 here is CASNRAETQYF. The CDR3 DNA is TGTGCCAGCAACAGGGCAGAGACCCAGTACTTC.

V usage is TRBV19 and J usage is TRBJ1-5; 7 nucleotides agree with TRBD1. The CDR3 is 16 amino acids. V shed 8 bases and J 2 bases; nucleotides not matched to a gene: 12. The germline V gene encodes CDR1 LNHDA and CDR2 SQIVND (reference sequence). The CDR3 loop reads CASEGALKVGNQPQHF. Here the CDR3 DNA reads TGTGCCAGTGAGGGGGCACTAAAAGTGGGCAATCAGCCCCAGCATTTT.

This chain links TRBV6-5 with TRBJ2-7, with D possibly TRBD1 on 6 matching bases. The V gene's germline CDR1 is MNHEY and CDR2 SVGAGI. Trimming left V 6 bases short and J 0 bases short, with 12 bases between. The CDR3 totals 14 residues. Here the CDR3 reads CASRGAGLSYEQYF. The CDR3 DNA sequence: TGTGCCAGCAGGGGGGCAGGACTCTCCTACGAGCAGTACTTC.